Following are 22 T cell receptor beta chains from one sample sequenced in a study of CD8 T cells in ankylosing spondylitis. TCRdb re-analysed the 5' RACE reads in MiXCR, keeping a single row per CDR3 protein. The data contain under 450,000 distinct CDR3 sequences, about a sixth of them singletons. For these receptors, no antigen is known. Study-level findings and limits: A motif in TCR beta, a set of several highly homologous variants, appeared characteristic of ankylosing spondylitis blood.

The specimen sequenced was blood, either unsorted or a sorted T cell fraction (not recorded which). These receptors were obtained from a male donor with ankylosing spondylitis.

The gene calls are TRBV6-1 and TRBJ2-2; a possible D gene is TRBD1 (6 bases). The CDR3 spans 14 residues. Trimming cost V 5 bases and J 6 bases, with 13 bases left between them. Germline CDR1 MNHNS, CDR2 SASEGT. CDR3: CASSRQGIPGELFF. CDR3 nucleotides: TGTGCCAGCAGTCGCCAGGGGATCCCCGGGGAGCTGTTTTTT.

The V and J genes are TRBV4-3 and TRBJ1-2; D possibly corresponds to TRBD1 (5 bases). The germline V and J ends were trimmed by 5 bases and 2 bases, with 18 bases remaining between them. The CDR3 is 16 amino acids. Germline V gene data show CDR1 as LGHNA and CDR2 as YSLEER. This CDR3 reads CASSKMSQGPNYGYTF. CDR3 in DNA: TGCGCCAGCAGCAAAATGTCGCAGGGACCCAACTATGGCTACACCTTC.

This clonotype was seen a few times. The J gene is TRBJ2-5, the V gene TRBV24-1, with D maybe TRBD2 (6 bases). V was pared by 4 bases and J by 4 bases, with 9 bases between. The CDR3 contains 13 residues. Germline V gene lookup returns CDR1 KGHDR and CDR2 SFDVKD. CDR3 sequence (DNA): TGTGCCACCAGTGAGGGCGGGATAGAGACCCAGTACTTC. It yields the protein CATSEGGIETQYF.

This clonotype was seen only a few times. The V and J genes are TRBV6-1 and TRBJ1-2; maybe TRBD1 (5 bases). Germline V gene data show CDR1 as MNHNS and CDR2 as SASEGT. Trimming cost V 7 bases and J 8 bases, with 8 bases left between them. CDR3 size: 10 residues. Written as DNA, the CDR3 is TGTGCCAGCACTGGGGACGGCTACACCTTC. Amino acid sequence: CASTGDGYTF.

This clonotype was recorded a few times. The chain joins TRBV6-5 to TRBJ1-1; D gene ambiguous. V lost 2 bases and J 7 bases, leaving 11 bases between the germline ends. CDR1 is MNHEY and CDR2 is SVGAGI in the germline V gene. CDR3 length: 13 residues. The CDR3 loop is CASSYGVLSEAFF. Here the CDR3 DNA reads TGTGCCAGCAGTTACGGGGTGCTGAGTGAAGCTTTCTTT.

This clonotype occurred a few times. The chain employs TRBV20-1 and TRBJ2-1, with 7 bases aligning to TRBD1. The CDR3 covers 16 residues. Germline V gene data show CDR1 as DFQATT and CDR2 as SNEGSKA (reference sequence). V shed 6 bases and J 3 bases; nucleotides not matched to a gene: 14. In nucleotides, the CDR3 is TGCAGTGCCGCCCCTTGGGGCAGGGGGAACTACAATGAGCAGTTCTTC. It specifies CSAAPWGRGNYNEQFF.

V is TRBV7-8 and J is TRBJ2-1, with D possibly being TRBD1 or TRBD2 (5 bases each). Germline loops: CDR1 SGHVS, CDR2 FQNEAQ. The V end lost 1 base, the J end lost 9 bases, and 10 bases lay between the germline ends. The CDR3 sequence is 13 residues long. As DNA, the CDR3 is TGTGCCAGCAGCTTAGTTTGGGACCGTGAGCAGTTCTTC. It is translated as CASSLVWDREQFF.

The CDR3 reads CASSQGWSTDTQYF. CDR3 DNA: TGTGCCAGCAGCCAAGGTTGGAGCACAGATACGCAGTATTTT. The chain joins TRBV3-1 to TRBJ2-3; D is unresolved. In germline, CDR1 is LGHDT, CDR2 YNNKEL (reference sequence). V lost 1 base to trimming and J lost 0 bases, with 5 bases between them. This CDR3 contains 14 residues.

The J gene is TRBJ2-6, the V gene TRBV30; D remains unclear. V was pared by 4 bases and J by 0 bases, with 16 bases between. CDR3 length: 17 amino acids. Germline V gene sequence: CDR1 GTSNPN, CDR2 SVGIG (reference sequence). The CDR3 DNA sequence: TGTGCCTGGACCTCCAGGCTCTTGGACTCTGGGGCCAACGTCCTGACTTTC. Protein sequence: CAWTSRLLDSGANVLTF. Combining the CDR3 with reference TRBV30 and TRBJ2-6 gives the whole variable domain SQTIHQWPATLVQPVGSPLSLECTVEGTSNPNLYWYRQAAGRGLQLLFYSVGIGQISSEVPQNLSASRPQDRQFILSSKKLLLSDSGFYLCAWTSRLLDSGANVLTFGAGSRLTVL.

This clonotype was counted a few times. The CDR3 DNA reads as TGTGCCAGCAGCGTCAGATGGGGAAACACTGAAGCTTTCTTT. This gives the protein CASSVRWGNTEAFF. J is TRBJ1-1 and V is TRBV2; D remains unclear. The CDR3 covers 14 residues. Trimming stripped 6 bases from V and 2 bases from J, with 13 bases between. Germline loops: CDR1 SNHLY, CDR2 FYNNEI.

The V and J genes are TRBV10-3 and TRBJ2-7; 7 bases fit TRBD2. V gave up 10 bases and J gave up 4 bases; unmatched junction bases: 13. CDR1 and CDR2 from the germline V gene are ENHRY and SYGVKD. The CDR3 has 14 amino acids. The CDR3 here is CATSLAGEGYEQYF. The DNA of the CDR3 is TGTGCCACGAGCCTGGCGGGAGAGGGATACGAGCAGTACTTC.

The CDR3 bases are TGTGCCAGCAGACCTCTCGAGCGGGGGCCAGCCTACGAGCAGTACTTC. Protein product: CASRPLERGPAYEQYF. The chain joins TRBV6-1 to TRBJ2-7, with 8 positions matching TRBD2. After removal of 6 bases from V and 2 bases from J, the junction contained 12 bases not matched to a gene. Germline CDR1 MNHNS, CDR2 SASEGT. CDR3 length: 16 residues.

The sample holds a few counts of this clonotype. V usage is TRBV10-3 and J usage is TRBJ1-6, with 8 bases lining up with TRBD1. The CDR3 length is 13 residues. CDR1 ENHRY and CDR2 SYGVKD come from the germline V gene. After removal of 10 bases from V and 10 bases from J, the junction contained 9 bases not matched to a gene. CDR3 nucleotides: TGTGCCACTTCCAGGGGGCTCGAGTCACCCCTCCACTTT. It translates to CATSRGLESPLHF.

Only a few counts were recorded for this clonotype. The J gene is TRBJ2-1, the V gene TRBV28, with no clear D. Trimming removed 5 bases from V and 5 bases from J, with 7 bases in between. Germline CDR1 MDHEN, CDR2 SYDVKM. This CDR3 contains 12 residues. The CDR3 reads CASSADHNEQFF. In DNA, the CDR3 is TGTGCCAGCAGTGCGGACCACAATGAGCAGTTCTTC. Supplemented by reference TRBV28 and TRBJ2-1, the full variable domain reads DVKVTQSSRYLVKRTGEKVFLECVQDMDHENMFWYRQDPGLGLRLIYFSYDVKMKEKGDIPEGYSVSREKKERFSLILESASTNQTSMYLCASSADHNEQFFGPGTRLTVL.

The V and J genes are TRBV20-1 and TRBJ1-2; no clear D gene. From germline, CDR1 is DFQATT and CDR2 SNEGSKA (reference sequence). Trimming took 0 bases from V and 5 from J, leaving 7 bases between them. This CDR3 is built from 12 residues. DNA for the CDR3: TGCAGTGCTAGAGATGACGGTTATGGCTACACCTTC. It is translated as CSARDDGYGYTF.

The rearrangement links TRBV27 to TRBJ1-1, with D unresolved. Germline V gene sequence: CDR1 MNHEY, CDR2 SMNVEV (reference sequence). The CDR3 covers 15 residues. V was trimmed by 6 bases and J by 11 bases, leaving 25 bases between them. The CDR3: CASSLLHQNGGRAFF. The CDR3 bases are TGTGCCAGCAGCCTCCTACACCAAAATGGAGGGAGGGCTTTCTTT.

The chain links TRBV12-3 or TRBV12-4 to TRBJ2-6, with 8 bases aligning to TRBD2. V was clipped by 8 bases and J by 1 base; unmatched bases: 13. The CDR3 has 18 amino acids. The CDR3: CASRRYGGAGSGANVLTF. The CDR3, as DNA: TGTGCCAGCCGCCGGTACGGGGGGGCAGGGTCTGGGGCCAACGTCCTGACTTTC.

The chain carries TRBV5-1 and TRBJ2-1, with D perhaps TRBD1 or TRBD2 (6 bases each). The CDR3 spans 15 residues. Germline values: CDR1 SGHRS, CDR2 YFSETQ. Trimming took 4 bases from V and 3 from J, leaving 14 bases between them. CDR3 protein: CASSPMEGVYNEQFF. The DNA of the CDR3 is TGCGCCAGCAGCCCCATGGAGGGGGTCTACAATGAGCAGTTCTTC.

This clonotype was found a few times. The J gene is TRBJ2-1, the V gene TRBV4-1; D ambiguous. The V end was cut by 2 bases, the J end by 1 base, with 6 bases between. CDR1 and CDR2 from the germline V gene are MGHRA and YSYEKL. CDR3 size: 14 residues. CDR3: CASSQPVSYNEQFF. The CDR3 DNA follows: TGCGCCAGCAGCCAACCTGTGTCCTACAATGAGCAGTTCTTC.

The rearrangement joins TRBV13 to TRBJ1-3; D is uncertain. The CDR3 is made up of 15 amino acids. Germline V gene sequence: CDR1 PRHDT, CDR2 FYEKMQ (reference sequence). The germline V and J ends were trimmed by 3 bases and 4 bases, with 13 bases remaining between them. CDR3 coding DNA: TGTGCCAGCAGCTTTTTAGCGGGAGCCGGAAACACCATATATTTT. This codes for CASSFLAGAGNTIYF.

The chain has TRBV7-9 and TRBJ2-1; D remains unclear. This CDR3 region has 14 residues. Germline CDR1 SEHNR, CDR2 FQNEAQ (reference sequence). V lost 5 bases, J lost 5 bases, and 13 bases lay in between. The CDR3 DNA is TGTGCCAGCAGCCTCGACACAACAAACAATGAGCAGTTCTTC. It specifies CASSLDTTNNEQFF.

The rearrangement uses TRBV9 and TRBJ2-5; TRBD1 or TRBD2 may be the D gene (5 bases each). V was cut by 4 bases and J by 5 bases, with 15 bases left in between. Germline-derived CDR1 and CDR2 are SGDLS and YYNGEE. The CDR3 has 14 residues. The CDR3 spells CASSSPGTSETQYF. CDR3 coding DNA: TGTGCCAGCAGCTCCCCCGGGACCTCCGAGACCCAGTACTTC.